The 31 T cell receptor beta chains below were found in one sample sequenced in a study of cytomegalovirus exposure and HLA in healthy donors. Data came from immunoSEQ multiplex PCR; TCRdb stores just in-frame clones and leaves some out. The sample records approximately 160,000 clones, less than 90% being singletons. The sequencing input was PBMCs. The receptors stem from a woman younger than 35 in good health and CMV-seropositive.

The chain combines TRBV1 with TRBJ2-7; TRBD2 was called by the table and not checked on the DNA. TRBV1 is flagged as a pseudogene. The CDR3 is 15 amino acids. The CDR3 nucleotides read TGCACCAGCAGCCAAGCCCCCGATCTATCATACGAGCAGTACTTC. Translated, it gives CTSSQAPDLSYEQYF.

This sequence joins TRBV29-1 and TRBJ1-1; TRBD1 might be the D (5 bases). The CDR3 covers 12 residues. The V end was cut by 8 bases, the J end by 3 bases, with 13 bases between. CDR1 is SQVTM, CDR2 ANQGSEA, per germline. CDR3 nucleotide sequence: TGCAGCAGTTTGACAGTTCACACTGAAGCTTTCTTT. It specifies CSSLTVHTEAFF.

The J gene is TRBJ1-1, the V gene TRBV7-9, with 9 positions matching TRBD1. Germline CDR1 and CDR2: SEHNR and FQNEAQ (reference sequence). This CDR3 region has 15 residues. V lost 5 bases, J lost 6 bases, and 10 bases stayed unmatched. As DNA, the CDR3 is TGTGCCAGCAGCGAAAGGGGACAGGGAGGTGCTGAAGCTTTCTTT. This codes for CASSERGQGGAEAFF.

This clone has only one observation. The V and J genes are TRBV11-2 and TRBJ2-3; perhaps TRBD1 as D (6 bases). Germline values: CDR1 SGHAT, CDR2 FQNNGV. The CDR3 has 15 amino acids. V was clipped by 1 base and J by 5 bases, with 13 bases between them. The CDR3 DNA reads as TGTGCCAGCAGCTTAGGTTGGGGGCTTCAAGATACGCAGTATTTT. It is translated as CASSLGWGLQDTQYF.

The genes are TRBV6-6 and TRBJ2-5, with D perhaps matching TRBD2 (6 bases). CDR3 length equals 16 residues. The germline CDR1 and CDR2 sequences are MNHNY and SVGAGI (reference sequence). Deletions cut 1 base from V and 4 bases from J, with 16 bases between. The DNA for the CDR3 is TGTGCCAGCAGTTACTACCCGGGAGTAGGGCCAGAGACCCAGTACTTC. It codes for CASSYYPGVGPETQYF.

The DNA for the CDR3 is TGTGCCAGTAGTATAGCTCCGTGGGGCAGGATTAATGAAAAACTGTTTTTT. It encodes CASSIAPWGRINEKLFF. This chain uses TRBV19 with TRBJ1-4; the D gene is possibly TRBD1 (5 bases). There are 17 residues in the CDR3. Trimming removed 1 base from V and 4 bases from J, with 16 bases in between. The germline V gene encodes CDR1 LNHDA and CDR2 SQIVND (reference sequence). The complete variable domain, with remaining parts taken from reference TRBV19 and TRBJ1-4, reads DGGITQSPKYLFRKEGQNVTLSCEQNLNHDAMYWYRQDPGQGLRLIYYSQIVNDFQKGDIAEGYSVSREKKESFPLTVTSAQKNPTAFYLCASSIAPWGRINEKLFFGSGTQLSVL.

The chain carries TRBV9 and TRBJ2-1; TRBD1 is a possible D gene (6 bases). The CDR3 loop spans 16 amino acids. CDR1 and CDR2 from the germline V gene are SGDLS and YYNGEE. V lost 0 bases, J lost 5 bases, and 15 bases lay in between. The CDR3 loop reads CASSVDLRGGDNEQFF. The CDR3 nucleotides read TGTGCCAGCAGCGTAGATCTCAGGGGTGGGGACAATGAGCAGTTCTTC. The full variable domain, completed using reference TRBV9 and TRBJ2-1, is DSGVTQTPKHLITATGQRVTLRCSPRSGDLSVYWYQQSLDQGLQFLIQYYNGEERAKGNILERFSAQQFPDLHSELNLSSLELGDSALYFCASSVDLRGGDNEQFFGPGTRLTVL.

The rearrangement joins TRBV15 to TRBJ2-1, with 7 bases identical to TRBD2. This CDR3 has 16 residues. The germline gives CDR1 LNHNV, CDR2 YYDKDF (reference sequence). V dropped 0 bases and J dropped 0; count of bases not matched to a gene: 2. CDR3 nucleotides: TGTGCCACCAGCAGAGACGGCGGGAGCTCCTACAATGAGCAGTTCTTC. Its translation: CATSRDGGSSYNEQFF.

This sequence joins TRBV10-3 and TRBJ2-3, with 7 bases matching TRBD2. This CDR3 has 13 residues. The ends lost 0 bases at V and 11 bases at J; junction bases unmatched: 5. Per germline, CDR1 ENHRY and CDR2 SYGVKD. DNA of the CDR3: TGTGCCATCAGTGAGTCTAGCGGGCCTAGGCAGTATTTT. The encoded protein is CAISESSGPRQYF.

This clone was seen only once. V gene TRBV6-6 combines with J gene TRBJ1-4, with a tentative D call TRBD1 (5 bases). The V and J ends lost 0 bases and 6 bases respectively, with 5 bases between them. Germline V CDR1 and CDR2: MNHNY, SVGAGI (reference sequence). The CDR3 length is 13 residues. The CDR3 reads CASSYSGDEKLFF. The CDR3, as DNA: TGTGCCAGCAGTTACTCAGGGGATGAAAAACTGTTTTTT.

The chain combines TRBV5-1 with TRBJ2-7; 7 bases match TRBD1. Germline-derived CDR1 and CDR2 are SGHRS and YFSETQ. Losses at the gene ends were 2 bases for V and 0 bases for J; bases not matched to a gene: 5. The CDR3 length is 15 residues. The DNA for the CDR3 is TGCGCCAGCAGCTTCTCCGGGACAGTCTCCTACGAGCAGTACTTC. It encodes CASSFSGTVSYEQYF.

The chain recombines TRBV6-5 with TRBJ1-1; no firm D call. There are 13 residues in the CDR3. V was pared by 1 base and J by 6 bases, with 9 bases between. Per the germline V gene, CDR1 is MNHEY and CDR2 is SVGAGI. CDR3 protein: CASSYLRAAEAFF. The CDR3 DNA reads TGTGCCAGCAGTTACTTGAGGGCAGCTGAAGCTTTCTTT.

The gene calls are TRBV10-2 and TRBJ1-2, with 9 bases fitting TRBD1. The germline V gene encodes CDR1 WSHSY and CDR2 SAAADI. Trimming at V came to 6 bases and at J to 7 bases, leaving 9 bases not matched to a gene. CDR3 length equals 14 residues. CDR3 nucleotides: TGCGCCAGCAGAAAAACAGGGGGCAAGGGTGGCTACACCTTC. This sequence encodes CASRKTGGKGGYTF.

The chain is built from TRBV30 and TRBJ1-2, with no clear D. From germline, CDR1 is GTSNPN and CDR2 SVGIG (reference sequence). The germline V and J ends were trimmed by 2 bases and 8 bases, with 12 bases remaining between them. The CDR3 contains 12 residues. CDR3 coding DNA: TGTGCCTGGAGTACCTTGGGAGACGGCTACACCTTC. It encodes CAWSTLGDGYTF.

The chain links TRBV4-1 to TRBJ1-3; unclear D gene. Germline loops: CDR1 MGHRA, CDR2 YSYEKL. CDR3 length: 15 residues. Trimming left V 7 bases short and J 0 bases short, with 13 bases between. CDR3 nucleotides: TGCGCCAGCAATGACATCCTGAGCTCTGGAAACACCATATATTTT. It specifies CASNDILSSGNTIYF.

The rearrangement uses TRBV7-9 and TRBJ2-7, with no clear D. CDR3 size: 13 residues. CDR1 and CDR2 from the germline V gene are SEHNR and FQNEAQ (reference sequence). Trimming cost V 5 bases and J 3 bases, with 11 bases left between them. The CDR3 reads CASSPPAVYEQYF. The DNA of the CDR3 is TGTGCCAGCAGCCCCCCGGCGGTCTACGAGCAGTACTTC.

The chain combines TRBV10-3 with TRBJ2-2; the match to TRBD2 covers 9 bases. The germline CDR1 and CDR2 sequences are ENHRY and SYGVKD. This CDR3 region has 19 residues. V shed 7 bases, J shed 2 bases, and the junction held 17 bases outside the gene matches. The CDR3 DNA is TGTGCCATCACCTCAAGGACCATTCTAGCGGGGAACAACACCGGGGAGCTGTTTTTT. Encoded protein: CAITSRTILAGNNTGELFF.

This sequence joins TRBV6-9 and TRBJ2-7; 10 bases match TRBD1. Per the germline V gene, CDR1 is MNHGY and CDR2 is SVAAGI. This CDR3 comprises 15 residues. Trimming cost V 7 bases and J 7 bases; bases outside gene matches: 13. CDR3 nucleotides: TGTGCCAGCATCTCGTCCGGGACAGGGGTTGGGGAGCAGTACTTC. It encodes CASISSGTGVGEQYF.

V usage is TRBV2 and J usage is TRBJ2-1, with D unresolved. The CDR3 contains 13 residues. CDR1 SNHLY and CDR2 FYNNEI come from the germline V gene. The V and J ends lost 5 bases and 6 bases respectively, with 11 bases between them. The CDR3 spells CASSPVLFNEQFF. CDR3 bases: TGTGCCAGCAGTCCAGTCCTGTTCAATGAGCAGTTCTTC.

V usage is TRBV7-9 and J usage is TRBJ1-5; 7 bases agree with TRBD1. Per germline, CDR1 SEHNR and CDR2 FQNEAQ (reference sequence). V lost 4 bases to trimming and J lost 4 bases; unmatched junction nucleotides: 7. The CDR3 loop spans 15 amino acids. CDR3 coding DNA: TGTGCCAGCAGCTCACGAAGGGGGCGGAATCAGCCCCAGCATTTT. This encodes CASSSRRGRNQPQHF.

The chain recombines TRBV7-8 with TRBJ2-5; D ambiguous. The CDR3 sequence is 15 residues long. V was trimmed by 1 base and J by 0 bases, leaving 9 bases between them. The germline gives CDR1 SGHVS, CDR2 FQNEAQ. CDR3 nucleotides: TGTGCCAGCAGCTTAGACAGCCTATACCAAGAGACCCAGTACTTC. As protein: CASSLDSLYQETQYF.

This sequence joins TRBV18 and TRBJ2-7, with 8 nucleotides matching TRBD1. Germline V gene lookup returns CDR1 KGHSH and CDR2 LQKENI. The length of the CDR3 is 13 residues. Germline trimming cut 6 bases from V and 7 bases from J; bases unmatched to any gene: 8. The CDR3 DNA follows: TGTGCCAGCTCGGACAGGGATTCTAGGGAGCAGTACTTC. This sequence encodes CASSDRDSREQYF.

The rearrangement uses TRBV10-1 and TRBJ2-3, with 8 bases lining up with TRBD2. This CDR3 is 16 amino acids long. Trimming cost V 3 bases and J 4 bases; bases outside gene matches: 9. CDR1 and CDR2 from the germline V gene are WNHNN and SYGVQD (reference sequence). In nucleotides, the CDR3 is TGCGCCAGCAGTGACCCCGGAACTAGCGGATCAGATACGCAGTATTTT. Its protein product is CASSDPGTSGSDTQYF.

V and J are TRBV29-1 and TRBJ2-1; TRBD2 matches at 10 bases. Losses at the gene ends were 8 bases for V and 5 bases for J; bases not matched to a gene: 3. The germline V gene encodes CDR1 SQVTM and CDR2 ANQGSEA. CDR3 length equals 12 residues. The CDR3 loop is CSTTSGHNEQFF. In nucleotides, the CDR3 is TGCAGCACGACTAGCGGGCACAATGAGCAGTTCTTC.

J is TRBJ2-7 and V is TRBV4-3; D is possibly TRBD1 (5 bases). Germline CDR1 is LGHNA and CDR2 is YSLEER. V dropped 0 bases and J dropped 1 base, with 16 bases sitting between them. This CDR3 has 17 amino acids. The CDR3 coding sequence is TGCGCCAGCAGCCAAGATCAGGGCAGCATGACATCCTACGAGCAGTACTTC. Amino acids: CASSQDQGSMTSYEQYF.

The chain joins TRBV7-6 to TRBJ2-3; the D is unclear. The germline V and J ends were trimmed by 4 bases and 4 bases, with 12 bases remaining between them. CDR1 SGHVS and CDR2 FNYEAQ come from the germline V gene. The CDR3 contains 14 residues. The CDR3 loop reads CASSSRDSSDTQYF. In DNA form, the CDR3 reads TGTGCCAGCAGCTCCCGCGACTCATCAGATACGCAGTATTTT.

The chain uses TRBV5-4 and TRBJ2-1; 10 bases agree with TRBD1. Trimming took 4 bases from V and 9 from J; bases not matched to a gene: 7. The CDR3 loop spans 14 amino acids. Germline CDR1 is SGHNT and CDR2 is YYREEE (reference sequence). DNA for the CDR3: TGTGCCAGCAGCCCGGGACAGGGGCCTATTGAGCAGTTCTTC. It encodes CASSPGQGPIEQFF.

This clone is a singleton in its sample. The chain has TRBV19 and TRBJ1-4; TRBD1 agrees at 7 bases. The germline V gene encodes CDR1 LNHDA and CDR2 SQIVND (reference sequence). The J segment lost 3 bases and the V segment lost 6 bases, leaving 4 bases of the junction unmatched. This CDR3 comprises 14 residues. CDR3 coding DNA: TGTGCCAGTAGAGCCGGGACAGCTAATGAAAAACTGTTTTTT. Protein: CASRAGTANEKLFF.

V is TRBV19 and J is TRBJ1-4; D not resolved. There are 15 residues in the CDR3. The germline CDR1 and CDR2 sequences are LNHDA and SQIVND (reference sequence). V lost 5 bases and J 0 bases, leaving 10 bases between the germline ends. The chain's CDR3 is CASSPDPSTNEKLFF. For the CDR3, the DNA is TGTGCCAGTAGTCCAGATCCTTCAACTAATGAAAAACTGTTTTTT. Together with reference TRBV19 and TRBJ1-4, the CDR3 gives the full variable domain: DGGITQSPKYLFRKEGQNVTLSCEQNLNHDAMYWYRQDPGQGLRLIYYSQIVNDFQKGDIAEGYSVSREKKESFPLTVTSAQKNPTAFYLCASSPDPSTNEKLFFGSGTQLSVL.

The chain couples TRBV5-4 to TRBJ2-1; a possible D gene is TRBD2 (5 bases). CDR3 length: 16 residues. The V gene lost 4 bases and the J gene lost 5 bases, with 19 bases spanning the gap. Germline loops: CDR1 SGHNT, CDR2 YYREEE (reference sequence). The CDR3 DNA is TGTGCCAGCAGCCTCCGGCGGGCCCCATCCCACAATGAGCAGTTCTTC. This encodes CASSLRRAPSHNEQFF.

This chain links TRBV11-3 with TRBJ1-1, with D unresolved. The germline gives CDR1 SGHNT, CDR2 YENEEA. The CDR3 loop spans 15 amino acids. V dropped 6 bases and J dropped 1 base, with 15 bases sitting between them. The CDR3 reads CASRKSGLGNTEAFF. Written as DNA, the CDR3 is TGTGCCAGCAGGAAAAGTGGTCTCGGGAACACTGAAGCTTTCTTT.